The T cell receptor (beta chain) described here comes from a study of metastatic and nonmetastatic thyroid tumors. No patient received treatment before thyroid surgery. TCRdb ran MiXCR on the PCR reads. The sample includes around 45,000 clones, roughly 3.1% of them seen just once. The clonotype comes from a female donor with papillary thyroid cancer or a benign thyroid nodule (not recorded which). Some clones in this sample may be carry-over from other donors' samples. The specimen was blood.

In nucleotides, the CDR3 is TGTGCCAGCAGTTTGGGGACATATAATTCACCCCTCCACTTT. Amino acids: CASSLGTYNSPLHF. The gene calls are TRBV2 and TRBJ1-6; TRBD1 might be the D (6 bases). CDR1 and CDR2 from the germline V gene are SNHLY and FYNNEI. The CDR3 covers 14 residues. Trimming removed 5 bases from V and 4 bases from J, with 9 bases in between.